The 29 T cell receptor beta chains below come from one sample, sequenced in a study of blood T cells in healthy people across ages. Alongside a J-beta primer mix, a sample-barcoded 5' primer served in a second PCR lasting about 7 to 12 cycles. In TCRdb, the 5' RACE reads were re-called with MiXCR into one record per CDR3 protein. The table shows some 860,000 distinct CDR3 sequences, with 56% occurring only once. The sequencing sample was made of blood. Receptor source: a man aged 40-49 years in good health.

The chain is built from TRBV7-6 and TRBJ2-2, with TRBD2 identical over 8 bases. Germline V CDR1 and CDR2: SGHVS, FNYEAQ. The CDR3 consists of 15 residues. V was clipped by 4 bases and J by 5 bases; unmatched bases: 6. CDR3 bases: TGTGCCAGCAGCTATAGCGGGGACTGGACCGGGGAGCTGTTTTTT. Its protein is CASSYSGDWTGELFF.

In the case of this clonotype: Its ends do not fully match the called genes, so a read error is possible. CDR3 protein: CASRIGAQQEAQYF. The CDR3, as DNA: TGCGCCAGCAGGATAGGGGCCCAGCAAGAGGCCCAGTACTTC. The V and J genes are TRBV5-1 and TRBJ2-5; weak D call: TRBD1 (5 bases). Germline loops: CDR1 SGHRS, CDR2 YFSETQ. The CDR3 contains 14 residues.

This chain joins TRBV4-2 and TRBJ2-7; D unclear. Trimming left V 0 bases short and J 2 bases short, with 11 bases between. The CDR3 has 15 amino acids. Per germline, CDR1 LGHNA and CDR2 YNFKEQ. CDR3 DNA: TGTGCCAGCAGCCAAGATCAGGACGTCGCCTACGAGCAGTACTTC. Translation: CASSQDQDVAYEQYF.

Comment on this clonotype: This may arise from a read error, as a much more abundant clone is one base away. The chain combines TRBV28 with TRBJ2-1; 10 nucleotides align to TRBD1. The V gene end was trimmed by 11 bases and the J gene end by 12 bases; junction bases not matched to a gene: 16. Germline-derived CDR1 and CDR2 are MDHEN and SYDVKM. The CDR3 consists of 14 residues. Here the CDR3 DNA reads TGTGCCTGCCCCCGGGACAGGGGTTTTGGTGGGCAGTTCTTC. Its protein product is CACPRDRGFGGQFF.

J is TRBJ1-1 and V is TRBV10-3; 8 bases map to TRBD1. Losses at the gene ends were 4 bases for V and 5 bases for J; bases not matched to a gene: 3. CDR1 and CDR2 (germline): ENHRY, SYGVKD. The CDR3 has 13 amino acids. Written as DNA, the CDR3 is TGTGCCATCAGTGCAGGGGGCAGGACTGAAGCTTTCTTT. It encodes CAISAGGRTEAFF.

The rearrangement links TRBV7-9 to TRBJ2-1, with D maybe TRBD2 (5 bases). CDR1 and CDR2 (germline): SEHNR, FQNEAQ (reference sequence). This CDR3 has 18 amino acids. Trimming shortened V by 6 bases and J by 4 bases, and 25 bases separated the two germline ends. Here the CDR3 DNA reads TGTGCCAGCAGTTATATCACGTGGCAAGCGGAGAGGTACAATGAGCAGTTCTTC. It codes for CASSYITWQAERYNEQFF.

The chain has TRBV7-8 and TRBJ1-1, with TRBD1 matching 7 bases. V lost 3 bases and J lost 6; bases outside the gene matches: 7. The germline CDR1 and CDR2 sequences are SGHVS and FQNEAQ. There are 14 residues in the CDR3. The CDR3 coding sequence is TGTGCCAGCAGCTTTCGACAGGGTAACCCTGAAGCTTTCTTT. Translation gives CASSFRQGNPEAFF.

The rearrangement uses TRBV6-6 and TRBJ1-6, with D unresolved. V lost 6 bases and J 4 bases, leaving 7 bases between the germline ends. This CDR3 is built from 13 residues. Germline CDR1 is MNHNY and CDR2 is SVGAGI (reference sequence). The CDR3 bases are TGTGCCAGCAGCCAGGTTTATAATTCACCCCTCCACTTT. The encoded protein is CASSQVYNSPLHF.

The V and J genes are TRBV3-1 and TRBJ2-7; D may correspond to TRBD1 or TRBD2 (5 bases each). The CDR3 length is 15 residues. The V end lost 0 bases, the J end lost 2 bases, and 11 bases lay between the germline ends. Per germline, CDR1 LGHDT and CDR2 YNNKEL (reference sequence). Written as DNA, the CDR3 is TGTGCCAGCAGCCAAGATGGGACCGCTACCTACGAGCAGTACTTC. Protein product: CASSQDGTATYEQYF.

CDR3 sequence (DNA): TGTGCCAGCAGCTTAGGGGAGGACAGCGGAAACACCATATATTTT. It codes for CASSLGEDSGNTIYF. The V gene is TRBV7-6, the J gene TRBJ1-3; D possibly corresponds to TRBD1 (6 bases). The germline gives CDR1 SGHVS, CDR2 FNYEAQ. The V gene lost 1 base and the J gene lost 4 bases, with 11 bases spanning the gap. The CDR3 is 15 residues long.

This clonotype was seen more than once but under ten times. The J gene is TRBJ2-7, the V gene TRBV5-1, with D uncertain. The CDR3 contains 12 residues. The V end lost 1 base, the J end lost 5 bases, and 7 bases lay between the germline ends. Germline V gene sequence: CDR1 SGHRS, CDR2 YFSETQ. For the CDR3, the DNA is TGCGCCAGCAGCTTGAGTCGGGACGAGCAGTACTTC. This gives the protein CASSLSRDEQYF. The variable domain in full, completed from reference TRBV5-1 and TRBJ2-7, reads KAGVTQTPRYLIKTRGQQVTLSCSPISGHRSVSWYQQTPGQGLQFLFEYFSETQRNKGNFPGRFSGRQFSNSRSEMNVSTLELGDSALYLCASSLSRDEQYFGPGTRLTVT.

The V call is TRBV7-2, the J call TRBJ1-2; 10 nucleotides align to TRBD1. Germline loops: CDR1 SGHTA, CDR2 FQGNSA. The CDR3 has 15 residues. V was pared by 2 bases and J by 7 bases, with 7 bases of the junction left unmatched. The CDR3 spells CASSLMGQGWGGYTF. CDR3 DNA sequence: TGTGCCAGCAGCTTAATGGGACAGGGGTGGGGTGGCTACACCTTC.

J is TRBJ1-2 and V is TRBV29-1, with a weak D call TRBD1 (6 bases). Germline V lookup: CDR1 SQVTM, CDR2 ANQGSEA. V lost 7 bases, J lost 1 base, and 16 bases lay in between. This CDR3 comprises 14 residues. The CDR3 is CSESRGGSNYGYTF. The CDR3 DNA reads as TGCAGCGAGTCCCGGGGGGGCAGTAACTATGGCTACACCTTC.

The J gene is TRBJ2-1, the V gene TRBV6-2 or TRBV6-3; 9 nucleotides agree with TRBD2. The junction had 17 bases not matched to a gene; V was cut back by 8 bases and J by 0 bases. The CDR3 consists of 19 residues. Germline V gene data show CDR1 as MNHEY and CDR2 as SVGEGT. CDR3 protein: CASLSPGGRALGSYNEQFF. DNA for the CDR3: TGTGCCAGCTTGAGCCCCGGCGGGAGGGCCCTCGGCTCCTACAATGAGCAGTTCTTC.

The chain combines TRBV2 with TRBJ2-4; 7 bases agree with TRBD1. The CDR3 extends over 20 amino acids. J gave up 0 bases and V 7 bases, and 21 bases lay outside the gene matches. Germline loops: CDR1 SNHLY, CDR2 FYNNEI. The CDR3 DNA reads as TGTGCCAGCACCCCCGCCCCAGGGGACAGAGTTATAGAAGCCAAAAACATTCAGTACTTC. It specifies CASTPAPGDRVIEAKNIQYF. Full variable domain (outside the CDR3, taken from reference TRBV2 and TRBJ2-4): EPEVTQTPSHQVTQMGQEVILRCVPISNHLYFYWYRQILGQKVEFLVSFYNNEISEKSEIFDDQFSVERPDGSNFTLKIRSTKLEDSAMYFCASTPAPGDRVIEAKNIQYFGAGTRLSVL.

This clonotype was detected a few times. J is TRBJ2-1 and V is TRBV3-1; D is unclear. Per germline, CDR1 LGHDT and CDR2 YNNKEL (reference sequence). With 0 bases removed from V and 4 bases from J, the gap between germline ends came to 13 bases. The CDR3 covers 16 residues. The CDR3 DNA reads TGTGCCAGCAGCCAAGATCAATCCCGCAGGTACAATGAGCAGTTCTTC. Amino acid sequence: CASSQDQSRRYNEQFF.

V is TRBV29-1 and J is TRBJ2-4; 13 nucleotides match TRBD2. The tail of the sequence fits TRBJ2-7 better, so the J call may be wrong. The CDR3 has 14 amino acids. The germline CDR1 and CDR2 sequences are SQVTM and ANQGSEA. The CDR3 coding sequence is TGCAGCGTTGAAGGGACTAGCGGGAGTTACGAGCAGTACTTC. Translation: CSVEGTSGSYEQYF.

This sequence joins TRBV28 and TRBJ2-7; TRBD2 matches at 8 bases. The CDR3 length is 15 residues. Germline lookup yields CDR1 MDHEN and CDR2 SYDVKM. Trimming at V came to 4 bases and at J to 2 bases, leaving 7 bases not matched to a gene. The CDR3 reads CASSYTSGSPYEQYF. CDR3 coding DNA: TGTGCCAGCAGTTACACAAGCGGGAGTCCCTACGAGCAGTACTTC. The entire variable domain, with the rest obtained from reference TRBV28 and TRBJ2-7, is as follows: DVKVTQSSRYLVKRTGEKVFLECVQDMDHENMFWYRQDPGLGLRLIYFSYDVKMKEKGDIPEGYSVSREKKERFSLILESASTNQTSMYLCASSYTSGSPYEQYFGPGTRLTVT.

The chain recombines TRBV7-2 with TRBJ2-1, with 8 bases aligning to TRBD2. This CDR3 region has 15 residues. Germline assignment: CDR1 SGHTA and CDR2 FQGNSA. Trimming cost V 5 bases and J 7 bases; bases outside gene matches: 10. CDR3 in amino acids: CASSPQVVAGNEQFF. The CDR3 DNA sequence: TGTGCCAGCAGCCCCCAGGTGGTAGCGGGAAATGAGCAGTTCTTC. The full variable domain, in which reference TRBV7-2 and TRBJ2-1 provide the parts outside the CDR3, is GAGVSQSPSNKVTEKGKDVELRCDPISGHTALYWYRQSLGQGLEFLIYFQGNSAPDKSGLPSDRFSAERTGGSVSTLTIQRTQQEDSAVYLCASSPQVVAGNEQFFGPGTRLTVL.

The chain's CDR3 is CAISELEGFMGNEQYF. CDR3 nucleotides: TGTGCCATCAGTGAGTTGGAGGGGTTTATGGGTAATGAGCAGTACTTC. This chain uses TRBV10-3 with TRBJ2-5; TRBD2 is a possible D gene (6 bases). Looked up from germline, CDR1 is ENHRY and CDR2 is SYGVKD. This CDR3 has 16 residues. Deletions cut 1 base from V and 11 bases from J, with 23 bases between.

The chain links TRBV28 to TRBJ2-3; the D gene could be TRBD1 or TRBD2 (6 bases each). Germline V gene lookup returns CDR1 MDHEN and CDR2 SYDVKM. The CDR3 extends over 19 amino acids. V was clipped by 3 bases and J by 5 bases, with 27 bases between them. The CDR3 here is CASSFSNIKAGDFRDTQYF. CDR3 sequence (DNA): TGTGCCAGCAGTTTTTCGAACATTAAGGCAGGGGACTTCAGAGATACGCAGTATTTT. The variable domain in full, completed from reference TRBV28 and TRBJ2-3, reads DVKVTQSSRYLVKRTGEKVFLECVQDMDHENMFWYRQDPGLGLRLIYFSYDVKMKEKGDIPEGYSVSREKKERFSLILESASTNQTSMYLCASSFSNIKAGDFRDTQYFGPGTRLTVL.

V is TRBV5-1 and J is TRBJ2-4, with 14 bases fitting TRBD2. The closer fit of TRBJ2-5 to the DNA end suggests the J call may be wrong. The CDR3 sequence is 19 residues long. Germline V gene data show CDR1 as SGHRS and CDR2 as YFSETQ. CDR3 region: CASSSGLAGGPIHQETQYF. CDR3 bases: TGCGCCAGCAGCTCTGGACTAGCGGGGGGACCCATACACCAAGAGACCCAGTACTTC.

This clonotype came up once. CDR3 loop: CSARDGSDLAEQFF. In DNA, the CDR3 is TGCAGTGCTAGAGATGGATCCGATTTGGCTGAGCAGTTCTTC. This chain joins TRBV20-1 and TRBJ2-1; no reliable D call. The CDR3 loop spans 14 amino acids. V lost 0 bases and J lost 9, with 15 bases in between. The germline gives CDR1 DFQATT, CDR2 SNEGSKA (reference sequence).

This clonotype occurred a few times. This chain links TRBV7-9 with TRBJ2-3; no clear D gene. The germline CDR1 and CDR2 sequences are SEHNR and FQNEAQ (reference sequence). The ends were cut back, 3 bases at V and 2 bases at J, with 12 bases in the middle. The CDR3 length is 15 residues. The CDR3 DNA reads TGTGCCAGCAGCTTCAGTGCCGGACCCACAGATACGCAGTATTTT. Amino acids: CASSFSAGPTDTQYF.

The chain uses TRBV7-3 and TRBJ2-1, with 12 bases matching TRBD2. The end of the DNA is better explained by TRBJ2-7, so the J call may be wrong. The CDR3 spans 18 residues. From germline, CDR1 is SGHTA and CDR2 FQGTGA. The DNA of the CDR3 is TGTGCCAGCAGCTTAAATCCTAGCGGGAGGGAGTCCTACAATGAGCAGTACTTC. Translation gives CASSLNPSGRESYNEQYF.

V usage is TRBV29-1 and J usage is TRBJ2-7; 7 bases align to TRBD1. From germline, CDR1 is SQVTM and CDR2 ANQGSEA. This CDR3 has 13 amino acids. With 1 base clipped from V and 3 bases from J, the junction kept 3 bases outside the gene matches. The CDR3 bases are TGCAGCGTTGAAGGTGACAGGGTCTACGAGCAGTACTTC. Translation: CSVEGDRVYEQYF.

The chain links TRBV20-1 to TRBJ2-1, with 9 bases that match TRBD1. Germline-derived CDR1 and CDR2 are DFQATT and SNEGSKA (reference sequence). This CDR3 is built from 19 residues. Losses at the gene ends were 5 bases for V and 9 bases for J; bases not matched to a gene: 26. CDR3 sequence (DNA): TGCAGTGCTTCCATATCCCCACGAACCGGGACAGGGAAAGGTAGTGAGCAGTTCTTC. This codes for CSASISPRTGTGKGSEQFF.

The chain couples TRBV12-3 or TRBV12-4 to TRBJ2-5, with 11 bases aligning to TRBD1. The junction had 4 bases not matched to a gene; V was cut back by 6 bases and J by 4 bases. This CDR3 contains 14 residues. For the CDR3, the DNA is TGTGCCAGCAGACCGGACAGGGGGCGAGAGACCCAGTACTTC. Protein sequence: CASRPDRGRETQYF.

This clonotype was observed a handful of times. The chain combines TRBV20-1 with TRBJ1-2, with D uncertain. CDR1 is DFQATT and CDR2 is SNEGSKA in the germline V gene (reference sequence). Trimming removed 4 bases at V and 7 bases at J, with 19 bases between. The CDR3 is 14 residues long. CDR3 amino acids: CSAIGAARAGGYTF. The CDR3 DNA is TGCAGTGCTATCGGAGCTGCGAGGGCAGGTGGCTACACCTTC.